This T cell receptor beta chain appears in the sequencing data of a study of cytomegalovirus exposure and HLA in healthy donors. On the study more broadly: An earlier analysis identified approximately 120 million unique TCR beta sequences in about 179 million T cells.

Broader study findings: Follow-up analysis later connected one missense variant in DCLRE1C with trimming of TCR beta V- and J-genes.

This clone was seen a handful of times. Its antigen remains unidentified. PCR was performed using 60 Vbeta and 13 Jbeta primers. Assay: immunoSEQ multiplex PCR; the TCRdb copy retains only in-frame clones and omits some. The sample lists 100,000 or so clones, around 76% occurring once. This CDR3 region has 14 residues. Trimming cost V 4 bases and J 5 bases, with 12 bases left between them. The germline CDR1 and CDR2 sequences are MNHEY and SMNVEV (reference sequence). The gene calls are TRBV27 and TRBJ1-5, with D possibly TRBD1 on 6 matching bases. The TCR originated in a man younger than 45 in good health and CMV-seropositive. Sequenced material: PBMCs. CDR3 residues: CASSSTGSHQPQHF. CDR3 sequence (DNA): TGTGCCAGCAGTTCAACAGGGTCTCATCAGCCCCAGCATTTT.